Listed here are 8 T cell receptor beta chains from one sample, sequenced in a study of OX40 agonist ivuxolimab in advanced cancers. The table came from immunoSEQ multiplex PCR; TCRdb's copy has only in-frame clones and leaves some out. This table has some 86,000 clones, 90% to 95% appearing once. The sample consisted of CD4+ or CD8+ T cells sorted from blood, taken in a trial of the OX40 agonist ivuxolimab. The origin of the receptors is an adult with an advanced solid tumor such as melanoma, head and neck, liver or kidney cancer.

V and J are TRBV13 and TRBJ2-5, with D possibly matching TRBD1 (5 bases). This CDR3 comprises 15 residues. The V end was cut by 0 bases, the J end by 4 bases, with 12 bases between. Germline CDR1 is PRHDT and CDR2 is FYEKMQ (reference sequence). Here the CDR3 reads CASSLGLGHAETQYF. For the CDR3, the DNA is TGTGCCAGCAGCTTAGGTCTGGGGCACGCAGAGACCCAGTACTTC.

This rearrangement joins TRBV7-2 to TRBJ1-4; D remains ambiguous. The CDR3 spans 14 residues. From germline, CDR1 is SGHTA and CDR2 FQGNSA. The V and J ends lost 5 bases and 8 bases respectively, with 15 bases between them. The CDR3 region has the DNA TGTGCCAGCAGCAGAGGGTCAGCGGGGGAAAAACTGTTTTTT. Its protein is CASSRGSAGEKLFF.

In this sample, this clone turned up once. V and J are TRBV29-1 and TRBJ2-7; 7 bases agree with TRBD1. After removal of 7 bases from V and 0 bases from J, the junction contained 18 bases not matched to a gene. The CDR3 length is 17 residues. Germline V gene sequence: CDR1 SQVTM, CDR2 ANQGSEA. The CDR3 nucleotides are TGCAGCGCCGCCACCTTCGACAGGGCCGATATCTCCTACGAGCAGTACTTC. Translation gives CSAATFDRADISYEQYF.

The rearrangement links TRBV9 to TRBJ1-2; D is ambiguous. Germline CDR1 SGDLS, CDR2 YYNGEE. With 0 bases removed from V and 3 bases from J, the gap between germline ends came to 9 bases. The CDR3 extends over 14 amino acids. The CDR3 sequence is CASSVVGGYYGYTF. CDR3 coding DNA: TGTGCCAGCAGCGTAGTGGGCGGATACTATGGCTACACCTTC.

V usage is TRBV27 and J usage is TRBJ1-5; 7 bases are a match to TRBD1. Looked up from germline, CDR1 is MNHEY and CDR2 is SMNVEV (reference sequence). CDR3 length: 14 amino acids. V lost 6 bases and J lost 4; bases outside the gene matches: 6. Here the CDR3 reads CASRLQGLNQPQHF. CDR3 nucleotides: TGTGCCAGCAGGTTACAGGGGTTAAATCAGCCCCAGCATTTT.

This clone was seen a handful of times. A junction end diverges from the germline sequence, so it may reflect a read error. The genes are TRBV11-2 and TRBJ1-6; the D is unclear. The germline V gene encodes CDR1 SGHAT and CDR2 FQNNGV. The CDR3 covers 9 residues. CDR3 DNA: TGTGCCATCTGGGCCCGAAGGAACTTT. The encoded protein is CAIWARRNF.

This chain links TRBV11-2 with TRBJ1-3, with D maybe TRBD1 (5 bases). The germline CDR1 and CDR2 sequences are SGHAT and FQNNGV. The CDR3 is 15 amino acids. V dropped 1 base and J dropped 0 bases, with 7 bases sitting between them. CDR3 nucleotide sequence: TGTGCCAGCAGCTTAGGACAGCACTCTGGAAACACCATATATTTT. It translates to CASSLGQHSGNTIYF.

This chain connects TRBV29-1 to TRBJ1-1; 9 bases are a match to TRBD1. The J segment lost 6 bases and the V segment lost 7 bases, leaving 9 bases of the junction unmatched. The CDR3 covers 13 residues. Germline CDR1 and CDR2: SQVTM and ANQGSEA. DNA for the CDR3: TGCAGCGCTGAGGGGACAGGGATCCCTGAAGCTTTCTTT. It specifies CSAEGTGIPEAFF.